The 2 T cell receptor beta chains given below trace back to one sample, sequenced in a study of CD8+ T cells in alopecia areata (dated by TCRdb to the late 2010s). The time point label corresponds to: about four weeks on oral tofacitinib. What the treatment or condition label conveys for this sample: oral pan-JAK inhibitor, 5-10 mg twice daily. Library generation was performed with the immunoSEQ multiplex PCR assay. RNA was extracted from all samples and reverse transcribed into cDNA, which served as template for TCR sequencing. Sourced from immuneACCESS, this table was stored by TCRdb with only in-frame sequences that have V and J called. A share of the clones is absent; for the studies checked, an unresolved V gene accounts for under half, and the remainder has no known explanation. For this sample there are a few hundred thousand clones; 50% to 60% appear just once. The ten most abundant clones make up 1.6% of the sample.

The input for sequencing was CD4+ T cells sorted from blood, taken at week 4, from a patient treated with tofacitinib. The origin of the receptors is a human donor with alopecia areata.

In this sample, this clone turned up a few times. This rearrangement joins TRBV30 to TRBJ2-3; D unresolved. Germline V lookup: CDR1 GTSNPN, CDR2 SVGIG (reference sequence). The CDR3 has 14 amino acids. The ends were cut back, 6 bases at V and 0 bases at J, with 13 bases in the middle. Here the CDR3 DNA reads TGTGCCTGCGATGGGGTCTCTAGCACAGATACGCAGTATTTT. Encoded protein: CACDGVSSTDTQYF. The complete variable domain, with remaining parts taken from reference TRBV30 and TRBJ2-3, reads SQTIHQWPATLVQPVGSPLSLECTVEGTSNPNLYWYRQAAGRGLQLLFYSVGIGQISSEVPQNLSASRPQDRQFILSSKKLLLSDSGFYLCACDGVSSTDTQYFGPGTRLTVL.

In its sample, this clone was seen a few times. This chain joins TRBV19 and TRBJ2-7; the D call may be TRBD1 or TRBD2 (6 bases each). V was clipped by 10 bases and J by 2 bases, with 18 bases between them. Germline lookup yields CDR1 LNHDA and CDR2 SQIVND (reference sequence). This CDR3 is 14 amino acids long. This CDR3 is CATRRGAVAYEQYF. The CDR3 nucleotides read TGTGCCACGAGAAGGGGGGCCGTCGCCTACGAGCAGTACTTC.